This entry lists 20 T cell receptor beta chains sequenced from one sample in a study of T-cell memory formation after mild COVID-19. TCRdb ran MiXCR on the 5' RACE reads and lists one entry per CDR3 protein. The sample holds around 300,000 distinct CDR3 sequences; approximately 19% are singletons and the top ten take under 25%. What was sequenced was PBMCs or a T cell subset sorted from them (not recorded which). The receptors were gathered from a man aged 18 to 29 who had mild COVID-19 (a few samples of this study predate the infection). Cell type and time point are not known.

The chain recombines TRBV7-2 with TRBJ1-5; the match to TRBD1 covers 7 bases. CDR1 SGHTA and CDR2 FQGNSA come from the germline V gene. The CDR3 consists of 14 residues. V lost 2 bases, J lost 5 bases, and 3 bases stayed unmatched. The CDR3 DNA reads TGTGCCAGCAGCTTAAGTACAGGGGATCAGCCCCAGCATTTT. Protein sequence: CASSLSTGDQPQHF.

The chain combines TRBV7-2 with TRBJ2-5; D is tentatively TRBD1 or TRBD2 (6 bases each). In germline, CDR1 is SGHTA, CDR2 FQGNSA. This CDR3 spans 15 amino acids. Trimming removed 7 bases from V and 2 bases from J, with 17 bases in between. The chain's CDR3 is CASTQRPGAQETQYF. CDR3 in DNA: TGTGCCAGCACCCAACGCCCGGGGGCTCAAGAGACCCAGTACTTC.

This clonotype showed up just a few times. J is TRBJ2-1 and V is TRBV5-1; 8 bases fit TRBD2. CDR3 size: 14 residues. Trimming at V came to 3 bases and at J to 7 bases, leaving 6 bases not matched to a gene. Germline-derived CDR1 and CDR2 are SGHRS and YFSETQ. The CDR3 loop reads CASSYGLATNEQFF. The CDR3 nucleotides are TGCGCCAGCAGCTATGGACTAGCAACAAATGAGCAGTTCTTC.

This clonotype was counted ten times or more. The chain uses TRBV6-5 and TRBJ2-2, with D perhaps matching TRBD2 (6 bases). The germline V and J ends were trimmed by 7 bases and 6 bases, with 12 bases remaining between them. Germline values: CDR1 MNHEY, CDR2 SVGAGI. The CDR3 length is 13 residues. The CDR3 nucleotides are TGTGCCAGCACCTACGGGAGTCCCGGGGAGCTGTTTTTT. This codes for CASTYGSPGELFF.

The CDR3 loop reads CASTNRGADTQYF. For the CDR3, the DNA is TGTGCCAGCACCAACAGGGGGGCAGATACGCAGTATTTT. The rearrangement joins TRBV6-5 to TRBJ2-3; 8 bases line up with TRBD1. The CDR3 length is 13 residues. Germline V gene sequence: CDR1 MNHEY, CDR2 SVGAGI. The trim removed 7 bases at V and 4 bases at J, leaving 4 bases unmatched.

This chain joins TRBV12-3 or TRBV12-4 and TRBJ1-4, with 10 bases that match TRBD1. The CDR3 has 16 amino acids. V dropped 6 bases and J dropped 5; count of bases not matched to a gene: 9. DNA for the CDR3: TGTGCCAGCAGGCTTGCCCTGGGACAGGGGAATGAAAAACTGTTTTTT. It codes for CASRLALGQGNEKLFF.

This clonotype has more than one count but fewer than ten. The V call is TRBV3-1, the J call TRBJ2-7; TRBD2 aligns across 10 bases. CDR3 length: 16 amino acids. The trim removed 1 base at V and 4 bases at J, leaving 7 bases unmatched. CDR1 is LGHDT, CDR2 YNNKEL, per germline (reference sequence). CDR3 protein: CASSQGVAGGSYEQYF. Written as DNA, the CDR3 is TGTGCCAGCAGCCAAGGAGTAGCGGGGGGCTCATACGAGCAGTACTTC.

In this sample, this clonotype turned up many times. The chain carries TRBV7-2 and TRBJ2-5; D is ambiguous. CDR1 is SGHTA, CDR2 FQGNSA, per germline. CDR3 size: 16 residues. V lost 2 bases to trimming and J lost 5 bases, with 18 bases between them. The CDR3 is CASSLLGRIGSETQYF. CDR3 sequence (DNA): TGTGCCAGCAGCTTACTGGGCAGAATAGGCTCCGAGACCCAGTACTTC.

The rearrangement joins TRBV29-1 to TRBJ1-1; TRBD1 agrees at 7 bases. This CDR3 has 12 amino acids. Looked up from germline, CDR1 is SQVTM and CDR2 is ANQGSEA. The trim removed 6 bases at V and 6 bases at J, leaving 7 bases unmatched. CDR3 DNA sequence: TGCAGCGTCGGCAGAGGGGGCCCTGAAGCTTTCTTT. This translates into CSVGRGGPEAFF.

The chain couples TRBV7-2 to TRBJ1-4, with D perhaps matching TRBD1 (6 bases). The V end was cut by 4 bases, the J end by 3 bases, with 12 bases between. CDR1 and CDR2 from the germline V gene are SGHTA and FQGNSA. The length of the CDR3 is 15 residues. The CDR3 DNA follows: TGTGCCAGCAGCTCCCCGGGACACCCTAATGAAAAACTGTTTTTT. As protein: CASSSPGHPNEKLFF.

This clonotype has more than one count but fewer than ten. The chain carries TRBV10-3 and TRBJ1-2; D is uncertain. The germline gives CDR1 ENHRY, CDR2 SYGVKD. The CDR3 spans 12 residues. Trimming took 3 bases from V and 6 from J, leaving 8 bases between them. The CDR3 DNA is TGTGCCATCAGTGACCCCCTCCATGGCTACACCTTC. Protein product: CAISDPLHGYTF.

The chain carries TRBV9 and TRBJ2-7; a possible D gene is TRBD2 (6 bases). This CDR3 has 18 amino acids. Germline CDR1 is SGDLS and CDR2 is YYNGEE. Trimming left V 4 bases short and J 0 bases short, with 23 bases between. The DNA of the CDR3 is TGTGCCAGCAGCCCTCTAGGAGGGGCAAGGGTTACCTCCTACGAGCAGTACTTC. Translating it yields CASSPLGGARVTSYEQYF.

This clonotype was counted a few times. The chain uses TRBV18 and TRBJ1-2; 7 nucleotides align to TRBD1. The CDR3 contains 14 residues. V lost 5 bases to trimming and J lost 6 bases; unmatched junction nucleotides: 9. The germline V gene has CDR1 KGHSH and CDR2 LQKENI. CDR3: CASSAWTTGNGYTF. The CDR3, as DNA: TGTGCCAGCTCAGCATGGACGACAGGGAATGGCTACACCTTC.

This clonotype showed up just a few times. The chain combines TRBV10-3 with TRBJ1-1; D uncertain. CDR3 length: 13 residues. Germline V gene data show CDR1 as ENHRY and CDR2 as SYGVKD. V was trimmed by 4 bases and J by 1 base, leaving 7 bases between them. CDR3 region: CAISGAANTEAFF. The CDR3 DNA sequence: TGTGCCATCAGTGGGGCAGCGAACACTGAAGCTTTCTTT.

The chain links TRBV5-5 to TRBJ2-1; 7 bases are shared with TRBD1. There are 18 residues in the CDR3. Germline values: CDR1 SGHKS, CDR2 YYEKEE (reference sequence). V shed 0 bases, J shed 5 bases, and the junction held 14 bases outside the gene matches. The CDR3 DNA follows: TGTGCCAGCAGCTTGGATAGGGACAGACCAAGAAGCCACAATGAGCAGTTCTTC. Protein sequence: CASSLDRDRPRSHNEQFF. Complete variable domain (other parts from reference TRBV5-5 and TRBJ2-1): DAGVTQSPTHLIKTRGQQVTLRCSPISGHKSVSWYQQVLGQGPQFIFQYYEKEERGRGNFPDRFSARQFPNYSSELNVNALLLGDSALYLCASSLDRDRPRSHNEQFFGPGTRLTVL.

The sample holds a few counts of this clonotype. At one of its ends the junction is not consistent with the germline gene, which may arise from a read error. This chain uses TRBV28 with TRBJ1-1; TRBD1 is a possible D gene (5 bases). Germline CDR1 is MDHEN and CDR2 is SYDVKM. The CDR3 has 15 amino acids. CDR3 DNA: TGTGCCAGCAGCTTATGGGGGGATCGTCACACTGAAGCTTTCTTT. Translation gives CASSLWGDRHTEAFF.

This chain links TRBV7-2 with TRBJ2-5; 8 nucleotides line up with TRBD2. The germline V gene has CDR1 SGHTA and CDR2 FQGNSA. CDR3 length equals 15 residues. J was trimmed by 5 bases and V by 1 base; bases with no gene match: 6. This chain's CDR3 is CASSLGGLGGETQYF. The CDR3 DNA reads as TGTGCCAGCAGCTTAGGGGGACTAGGGGGGGAGACCCAGTACTTC.

In its sample, this clonotype was seen a few times. The V call is TRBV6-2 or TRBV6-3, the J call TRBJ2-7; 7 bases fit TRBD2. The CDR3 is made up of 15 amino acids. The germline V gene encodes CDR1 MNHEY and CDR2 SVGEGT. The V segment lost 4 bases and the J segment 5 bases; nucleotides outside the gene matches: 11. CDR3 nucleotide sequence: TGTGCCAGCAGTTTGCTAGCGGCCGGACCCAACGAGCAGTACGTC. It codes for CASSLLAAGPNEQYV.

V is TRBV7-8 and J is TRBJ2-7, with D perhaps given as TRBD1 or TRBD2 (5 bases each). This CDR3 is built from 12 residues. Germline CDR1 reads SGHVS; CDR2 reads FQNEAQ. Trimming shortened V by 0 bases and J by 6 bases, and 6 bases separated the two germline ends. The CDR3 region has the DNA TGTGCCAGCAGCTTAGCCGGGGCCGAGCAGTACTTC. This codes for CASSLAGAEQYF.

The sample holds a few counts of this clonotype. V usage is TRBV4-2 and J usage is TRBJ2-5, with D possibly matching TRBD2 (5 bases). Trimming left V 4 bases short and J 1 base short, with 10 bases between. The CDR3 has 14 amino acids. Germline CDR1 reads LGHNA; CDR2 reads YNFKEQ. The CDR3 region is CASSLSDFQETQYF. DNA of the CDR3: TGTGCCAGCAGCCTTAGCGACTTCCAAGAGACCCAGTACTTC.